This record covers a single TCR beta chain. What it binds is not known. This record belongs to a study of blood T cells in healthy people across ages. The authors ran a second PCR of 7 to 11 cycles using a sample-barcoded 5' primer and a J-beta primer mix. A 12-random-nucleotide template-switch adaptor tagged each cDNA molecule. TCRdb reanalysed the 5' RACE reads using MiXCR and keeps one entry per CDR3 protein. The table has approximately 1.5 million distinct CDR3 sequences, 35% to 45% seen once. Overall study results and limits: The fall in TCR beta diversity per million T cells was roughly linear with age.

V dropped 4 bases and J dropped 9 bases, with 7 bases sitting between them. The CDR3 length is 11 residues. The V gene's germline CDR1 is SGHTA and CDR2 FQGNSA. Sequenced: blood. The chain is built from TRBV7-2 and TRBJ2-1; D remains unclear. This clonotype was obtained from a woman between 18 and 30 years old in good health. In DNA form, the CDR3 reads TGTGCCAGCAGCTCCCTTAGTGAGCAGTTCTTC. Translated: CASSSLSEQFF.